Listed here is a single T cell receptor (beta chain). Its antigen is currently unknown. V shed 6 bases, J shed 0 bases, and the junction held 4 bases outside the gene matches. The germline CDR1 and CDR2 sequences are MNHEY and SVGAGI. The CDR3 has 15 amino acids. The data belong to a study of T cell repertoires in cytomegalovirus infection. For the study at large: Recently identified HLA-C-restricted and well-studied HLA-B-restricted CMV epitopes were used. CMV infection and matching HLA type were both indicated by public TCR beta signatures.

TCRdb reprocessed the reads via MiXCR and lists one record per CDR3 protein. The sample has approximately 350,000 distinct CDR3 sequences, roughly 36% seen once. Whole-study findings and limits: Identification of carriers of CMV plus the relevant HLA was achieved through cumulative public TCR beta family frequency. Ex vivo responses were dominated by HLA-C-restricted CMV-specific TCR beta clonotypes.

The chain uses TRBV6-5 and TRBJ1-1; the match to TRBD1 covers 10 bases. This receptor was identified in a human donor in good health (CMV status not recorded). Some clones in this sample may be carry-over from other donors' samples. This material consisted of cultured PBMCs, taken from culture after CMV antigen stimulation. In DNA, the CDR3 is TGTGCCAGCAGCGACAGGGGGCTCCTGAACACTGAAGCTTTCTTT. Encoded protein: CASSDRGLLNTEAFF.